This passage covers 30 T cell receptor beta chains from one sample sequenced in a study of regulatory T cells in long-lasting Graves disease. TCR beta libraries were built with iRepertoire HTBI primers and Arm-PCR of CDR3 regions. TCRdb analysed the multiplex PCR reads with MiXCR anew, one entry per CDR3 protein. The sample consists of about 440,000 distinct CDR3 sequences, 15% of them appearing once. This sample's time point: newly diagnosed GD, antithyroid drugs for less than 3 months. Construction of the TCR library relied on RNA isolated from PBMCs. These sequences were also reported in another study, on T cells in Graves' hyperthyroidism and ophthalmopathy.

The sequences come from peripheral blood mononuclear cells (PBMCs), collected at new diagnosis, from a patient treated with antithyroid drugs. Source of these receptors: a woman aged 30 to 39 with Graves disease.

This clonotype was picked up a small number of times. This chain's CDR3 is CATRGPASGKFPGELFF. In nucleotides, the CDR3 is TGTGCCACCAGAGGCCCCGCTAGCGGGAAATTCCCCGGGGAGCTGTTTTTT. The V and J genes are TRBV24-1 and TRBJ2-2, with 9 bases fitting TRBD2. CDR1 KGHDR and CDR2 SFDVKD come from the germline V gene. CDR3 size: 17 residues. The V segment lost 7 bases and the J segment 6 bases; nucleotides outside the gene matches: 14.

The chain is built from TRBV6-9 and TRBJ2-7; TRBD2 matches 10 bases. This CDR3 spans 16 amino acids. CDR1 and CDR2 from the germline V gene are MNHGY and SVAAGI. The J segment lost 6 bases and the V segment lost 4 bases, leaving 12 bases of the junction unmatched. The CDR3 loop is CASSLLGGTSVVEQYF. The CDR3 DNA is TGTGCCAGCAGTTTACTCGGGGGGACTAGCGTCGTCGAGCAGTACTTC.

Written as DNA, the CDR3 is TGTGCCAGCAGCTCCTCTAGCGGGCTATACAATGAGCAGTTCTTC. Residues: CASSSSSGLYNEQFF. The gene calls are TRBV7-2 and TRBJ2-1; 8 bases agree with TRBD2. Per the germline V gene, CDR1 is SGHTA and CDR2 is FQGNSA. This CDR3 contains 15 residues. Trimming at V came to 4 bases and at J to 4 bases, leaving 6 bases not matched to a gene.

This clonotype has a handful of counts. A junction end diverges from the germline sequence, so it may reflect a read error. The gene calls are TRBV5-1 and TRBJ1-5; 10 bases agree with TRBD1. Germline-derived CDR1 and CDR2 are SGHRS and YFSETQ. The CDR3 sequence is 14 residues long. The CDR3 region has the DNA TGTGCCGGAAAGACAGGGGGCAGCAATCAGCCCCAGCATTTT. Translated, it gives CAGKTGGSNQPQHF.

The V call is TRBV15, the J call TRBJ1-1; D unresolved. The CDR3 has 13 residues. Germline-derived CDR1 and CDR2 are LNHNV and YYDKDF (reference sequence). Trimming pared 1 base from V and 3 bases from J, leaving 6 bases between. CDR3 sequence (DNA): TGTGCCACCAGCAGAGCAAAGGACACTGAAGCTTTCTTT. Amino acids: CATSRAKDTEAFF.

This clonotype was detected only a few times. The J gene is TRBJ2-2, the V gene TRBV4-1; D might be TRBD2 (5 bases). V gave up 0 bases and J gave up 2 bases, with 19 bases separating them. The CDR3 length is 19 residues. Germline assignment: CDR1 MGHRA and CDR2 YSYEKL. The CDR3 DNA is TGCGCCAGCAGCCAAGAACCGGAGAGGGCGGCTAGAAACACCGGGGAGCTGTTTTTT. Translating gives CASSQEPERAARNTGELFF.

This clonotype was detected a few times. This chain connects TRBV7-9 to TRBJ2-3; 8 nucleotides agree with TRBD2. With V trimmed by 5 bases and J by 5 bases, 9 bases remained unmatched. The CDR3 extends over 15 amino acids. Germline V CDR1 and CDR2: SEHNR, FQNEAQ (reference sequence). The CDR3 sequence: CASSQGGRPGDTQYF. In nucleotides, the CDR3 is TGTGCCAGCAGCCAGGGCGGGAGGCCCGGAGATACGCAGTATTTT.

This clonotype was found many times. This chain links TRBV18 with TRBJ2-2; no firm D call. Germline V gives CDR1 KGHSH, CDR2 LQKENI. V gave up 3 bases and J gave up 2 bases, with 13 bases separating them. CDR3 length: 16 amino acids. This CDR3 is CASSPEGWLNTGELFF. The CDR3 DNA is TGTGCCAGCTCACCTGAAGGGTGGCTAAACACCGGGGAGCTGTTTTTT.

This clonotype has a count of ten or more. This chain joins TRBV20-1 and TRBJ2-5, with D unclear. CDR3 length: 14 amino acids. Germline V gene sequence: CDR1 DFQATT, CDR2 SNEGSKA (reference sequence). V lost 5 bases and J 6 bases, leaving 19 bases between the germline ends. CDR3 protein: CSAGSQDLKQTQYF. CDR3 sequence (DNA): TGCAGTGCTGGAAGCCAGGACCTCAAACAGACCCAGTACTTC.

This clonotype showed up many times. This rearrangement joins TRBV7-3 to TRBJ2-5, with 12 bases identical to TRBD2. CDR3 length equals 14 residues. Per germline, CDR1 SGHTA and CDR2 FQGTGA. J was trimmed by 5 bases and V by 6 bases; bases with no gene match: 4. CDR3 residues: CASSSGLAGETQYF. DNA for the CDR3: TGTGCCAGCAGTTCCGGACTAGCGGGGGAGACCCAGTACTTC.

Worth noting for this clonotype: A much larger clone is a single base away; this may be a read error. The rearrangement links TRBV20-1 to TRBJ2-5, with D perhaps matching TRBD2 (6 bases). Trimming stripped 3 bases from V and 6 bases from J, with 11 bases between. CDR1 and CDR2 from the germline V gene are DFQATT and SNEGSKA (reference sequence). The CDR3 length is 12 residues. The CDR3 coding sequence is TGCAGTGCTAGCGGGAGCGGTAAGACCCAGTACTTC. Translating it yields CSASGSGKTQYF.

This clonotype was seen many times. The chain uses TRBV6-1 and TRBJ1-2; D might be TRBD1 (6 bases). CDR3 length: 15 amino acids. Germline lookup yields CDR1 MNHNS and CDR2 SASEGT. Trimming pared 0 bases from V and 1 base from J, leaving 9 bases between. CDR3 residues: CASSEAGQLNYGYTF. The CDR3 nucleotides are TGTGCCAGCAGTGAAGCCGGACAGCTTAACTATGGCTACACCTTC.

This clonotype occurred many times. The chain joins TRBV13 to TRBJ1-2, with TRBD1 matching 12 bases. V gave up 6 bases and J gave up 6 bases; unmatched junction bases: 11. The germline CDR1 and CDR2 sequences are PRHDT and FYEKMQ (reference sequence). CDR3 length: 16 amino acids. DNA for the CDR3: TGTGCCAGCAGGTTGGGACAGGGGGCCGCTAAAGATGGCTACACCTTC. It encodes CASRLGQGAAKDGYTF.

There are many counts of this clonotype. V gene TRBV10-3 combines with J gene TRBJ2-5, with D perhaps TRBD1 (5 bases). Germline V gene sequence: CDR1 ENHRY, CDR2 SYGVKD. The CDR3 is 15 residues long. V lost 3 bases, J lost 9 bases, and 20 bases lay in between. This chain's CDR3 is CAISESFRDTPAQYF. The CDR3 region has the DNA TGTGCCATCAGTGAATCCTTCAGGGATACTCCGGCCCAGTACTTC.

The CDR3 protein is CAISGQGRRQPQHF. The CDR3 DNA reads TGTGCCATCAGTGGACAGGGTAGAAGGCAGCCCCAGCATTTT. The chain combines TRBV10-3 with TRBJ1-5; 7 bases map to TRBD1. Germline loops: CDR1 ENHRY, CDR2 SYGVKD. CDR3 size: 14 residues. The V gene end was trimmed by 4 bases and the J gene end by 7 bases; junction bases not matched to a gene: 7.

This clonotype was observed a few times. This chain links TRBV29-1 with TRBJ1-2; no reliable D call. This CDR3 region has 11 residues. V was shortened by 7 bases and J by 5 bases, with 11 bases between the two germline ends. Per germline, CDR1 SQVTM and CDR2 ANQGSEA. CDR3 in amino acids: CSDQEPYGYTF. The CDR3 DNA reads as TGCAGCGACCAAGAACCTTATGGCTACACCTTC. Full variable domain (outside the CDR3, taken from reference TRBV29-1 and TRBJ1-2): SAVISQKPSRDICQRGTSLTIQCQVDSQVTMMFWYRQQPGQSLTLIATANQGSEATYESGFVIDKFPISRPNLTFSTLTVSNMSPEDSSIYLCSDQEPYGYTFGSGTRLTVV.

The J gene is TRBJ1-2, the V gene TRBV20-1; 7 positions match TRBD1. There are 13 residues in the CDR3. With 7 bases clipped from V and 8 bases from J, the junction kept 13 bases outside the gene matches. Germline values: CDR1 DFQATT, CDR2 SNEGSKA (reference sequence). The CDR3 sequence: CSVIAPGGQGYTF. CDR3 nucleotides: TGCAGTGTCATCGCGCCGGGGGGACAGGGCTACACCTTC.

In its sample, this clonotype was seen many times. CDR3 sequence (DNA): TGTGCCAGCTCACCAGAGGCCTACGAGCAGTACTTC. Its protein product is CASSPEAYEQYF. This rearrangement joins TRBV18 to TRBJ2-7; D gene ambiguous. There are 12 residues in the CDR3. Trimming left V 2 bases short and J 2 bases short, with 4 bases between. Germline CDR1 is KGHSH and CDR2 is LQKENI.

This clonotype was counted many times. CDR3 sequence: CAWGDRGNEQFF. The CDR3 region has the DNA TGTGCCTGGGGGGACAGGGGCAATGAGCAGTTCTTC. This chain links TRBV30 with TRBJ2-1, with 10 bases matching TRBD1. V shed 5 bases, J shed 6 bases, and the junction held 1 base outside the gene matches. CDR3 length: 12 residues. Germline lookup yields CDR1 GTSNPN and CDR2 SVGIG (reference sequence).

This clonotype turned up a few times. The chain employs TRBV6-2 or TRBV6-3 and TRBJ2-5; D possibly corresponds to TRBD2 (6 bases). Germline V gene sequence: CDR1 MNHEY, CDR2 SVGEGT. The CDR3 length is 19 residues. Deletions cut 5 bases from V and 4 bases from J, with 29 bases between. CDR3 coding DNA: TGTGCCAGCAGTGAAATAATAGTGGCCGGCAGGGAGGTAGGAGAGACCCAGTACTTC. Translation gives CASSEIIVAGREVGETQYF.

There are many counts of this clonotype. CDR3 protein: CSAGDSFSYNEQFF. The CDR3 region has the DNA TGCAGTGCTGGGGACTCCTTCTCCTACAATGAGCAGTTCTTC. The V gene is TRBV20-1, the J gene TRBJ2-1, with a weak D call TRBD2 (6 bases). Germline assignment: CDR1 DFQATT and CDR2 SNEGSKA (reference sequence). The V end was cut by 5 bases, the J end by 0 bases, with 11 bases between. The CDR3 contains 14 residues.

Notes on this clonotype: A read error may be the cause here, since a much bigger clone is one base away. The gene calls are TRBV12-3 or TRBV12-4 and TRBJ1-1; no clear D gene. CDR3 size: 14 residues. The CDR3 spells CANSSSSLNTEAFF. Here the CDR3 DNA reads TGTGCCAACAGTTCCTCATCTTTGAACACTGAAGCTTTCTTT.

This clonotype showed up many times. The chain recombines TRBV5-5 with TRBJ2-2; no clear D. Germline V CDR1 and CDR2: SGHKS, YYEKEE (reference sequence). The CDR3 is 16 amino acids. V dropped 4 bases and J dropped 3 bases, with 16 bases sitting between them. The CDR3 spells CASSPASPRHTGELFF. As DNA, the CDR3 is TGTGCCAGCAGCCCCGCCTCACCCCGCCACACCGGGGAGCTGTTTTTT.

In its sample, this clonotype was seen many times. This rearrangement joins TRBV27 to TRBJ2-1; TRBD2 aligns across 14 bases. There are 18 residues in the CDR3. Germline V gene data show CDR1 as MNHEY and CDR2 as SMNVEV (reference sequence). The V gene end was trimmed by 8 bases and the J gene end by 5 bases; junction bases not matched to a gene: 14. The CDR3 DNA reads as TGTGCCAGCCGCCGCCGGGCAGGGGGACTAGCGGGAGACAATGAGCAGTTCTTC. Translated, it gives CASRRRAGGLAGDNEQFF.

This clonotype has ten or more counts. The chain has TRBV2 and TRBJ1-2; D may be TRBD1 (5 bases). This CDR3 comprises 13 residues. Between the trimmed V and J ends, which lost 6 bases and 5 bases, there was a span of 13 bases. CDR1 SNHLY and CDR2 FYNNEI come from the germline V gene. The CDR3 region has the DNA TGTGCCAGCAGGGGGACTTCGGGGTATGGCTACACCTTC. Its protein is CASRGTSGYGYTF. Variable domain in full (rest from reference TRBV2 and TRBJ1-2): EPEVTQTPSHQVTQMGQEVILRCVPISNHLYFYWYRQILGQKVEFLVSFYNNEISEKSEIFDDQFSVERPDGSNFTLKIRSTKLEDSAMYFCASRGTSGYGYTFGSGTRLTVV.

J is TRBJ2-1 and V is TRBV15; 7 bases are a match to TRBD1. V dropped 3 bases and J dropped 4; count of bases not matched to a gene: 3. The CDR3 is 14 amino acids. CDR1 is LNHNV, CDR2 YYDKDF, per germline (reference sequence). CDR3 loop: CATSRGRGYNEQFF. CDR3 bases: TGTGCCACCAGCAGGGGCAGGGGGTACAATGAGCAGTTCTTC.

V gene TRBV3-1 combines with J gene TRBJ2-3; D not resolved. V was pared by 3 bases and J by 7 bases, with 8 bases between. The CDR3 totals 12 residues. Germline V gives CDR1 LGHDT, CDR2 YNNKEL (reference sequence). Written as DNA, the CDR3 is TGTGCCAGCAGCCAGCAGCTAAATACGCAGTATTTT. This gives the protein CASSQQLNTQYF.

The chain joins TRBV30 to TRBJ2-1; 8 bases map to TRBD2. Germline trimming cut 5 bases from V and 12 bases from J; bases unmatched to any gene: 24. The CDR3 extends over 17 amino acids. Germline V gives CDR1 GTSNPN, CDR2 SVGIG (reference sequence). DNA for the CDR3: TGTGCCTGGGGTACCCCCGGGAGACTAACGGGAGGGCCGGGGCAGTTCTTC. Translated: CAWGTPGRLTGGPGQFF.

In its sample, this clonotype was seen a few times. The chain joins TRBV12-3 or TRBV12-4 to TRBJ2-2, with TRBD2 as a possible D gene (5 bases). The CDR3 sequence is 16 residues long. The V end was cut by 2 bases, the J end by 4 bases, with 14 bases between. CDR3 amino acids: CASSLRESIGTGELFF. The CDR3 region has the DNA TGTGCCAGCAGTTTAAGGGAGAGTATCGGCACCGGGGAGCTGTTTTTT.

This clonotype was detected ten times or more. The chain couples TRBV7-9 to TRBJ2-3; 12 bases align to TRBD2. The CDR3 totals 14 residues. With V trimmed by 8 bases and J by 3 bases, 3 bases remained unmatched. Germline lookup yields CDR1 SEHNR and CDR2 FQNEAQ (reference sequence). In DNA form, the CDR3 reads TGTGCCAGCGTTACTAGCGGGAGGACAGATACGCAGTATTTT. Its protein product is CASVTSGRTDTQYF.